This entry describes one TCR beta chain. The antigen is unknown. The ends lost 2 bases at V and 8 bases at J; junction bases unmatched: 8. The CDR3 is made up of 15 amino acids. Germline-derived CDR1 and CDR2 are LGHNA and YSLEER. The entry originates in a study of T cell responses to AZD1222 COVID-19 vaccine. Points from the study as a whole: CD4 TCRs covered the whole spike, strongest at regions 160-218 and 743-854. Increases in Spike-specific TCR breadth and depth were seen after two AZD1222 doses. Clonal diversity was possibly underestimated, and white British individuals and females predominated among donors.

The protocol was immunoSEQ multiplex PCR, while the TCRdb copy is restricted to in-frame clones and leaves out a portion. This table has 98,000 or so clones, 89% appearing once. Source: peripheral blood, taken on day 0 of MenACWY control vaccination. This receptor was obtained from an adult in good health. The chain joins TRBV4-3 to TRBJ2-3, with 9 bases lining up with TRBD1. CDR3 sequence: CASSQPTGGGGTQYF. The CDR3 DNA is TGCGCCAGCAGCCAACCTACAGGGGGCGGGGGTACGCAGTATTTT.